These 22 T cell receptor beta chains originate from one sample sequenced in a study of control samples from healthy donors and cancer patients (dated by TCRdb to about 2020). Receptor libraries were prepared by the immunoSEQ multiplex PCR assay. Sourced from immuneACCESS, this table was stored by TCRdb with only in-frame sequences that have V and J called. A share of the clones is absent; for the studies checked, an unresolved V gene accounts for under half, and the remainder has no known explanation. The table for this sample lists more than 95,000 clones; over 90% of them were counted only once. Jointly, the top ten make up approximately 2.5% of the sample. Input material: blood. These receptors all stem from a man aged 30 to 39 in good health.

The CDR3 coding sequence is TGTGCCAGCAGCTTTGGGGGCTGGAACACTGAAGCTTTCTTT. Its translation is CASSFGGWNTEAFF. The chain recombines TRBV5-4 with TRBJ1-1; a possible D gene is TRBD1 (6 bases). Germline loops: CDR1 SGHNT, CDR2 YYREEE (reference sequence). Trimming removed 2 bases at V and 1 base at J, with 9 bases between. This CDR3 has 14 residues. Using reference TRBV5-4 and TRBJ1-1 for the parts outside the CDR3, the full variable domain is ETGVTQSPTHLIKTRGQQVTLRCSSQSGHNTVSWYQQALGQGPQFIFQYYREEENGRGNFPPRFSGLQFPNYSSELNVNALELDDSALYLCASSFGGWNTEAFFGQGTRLTVV.

This chain joins TRBV24-1 and TRBJ1-5, with a tentative D call TRBD1 (5 bases). Germline CDR1 KGHDR, CDR2 SFDVKD. CDR3 length: 14 residues. Trimming left V 9 bases short and J 4 bases short, with 15 bases between. CDR3 nucleotide sequence: TGTGCCACCGGAAACCGGGGGAATAATCAGCCCCAGCATTTT. Protein: CATGNRGNNQPQHF.

J is TRBJ1-5 and V is TRBV11-2, with D possibly being TRBD1 (5 bases). Germline CDR1 and CDR2: SGHAT and FQNNGV. The CDR3 totals 14 residues. V was cut by 1 base and J by 6 bases, with 10 bases left in between. The DNA for the CDR3 is TGTGCCAGCAGCTTAGGAGGGGTGGGTCAGCCCCAGCATTTT. Amino acid sequence: CASSLGGVGQPQHF.

On this clone itself: In the same sample, other DNA sequences code for this CDR3. The chain couples TRBV7-9 to TRBJ2-2, with a possible D match to TRBD2 (5 bases). The CDR3 covers 14 residues. V lost 5 bases, J lost 2 bases, and 9 bases lay in between. From germline, CDR1 is SEHNR and CDR2 FQNEAQ (reference sequence). The CDR3 DNA reads TGTGCCAGCAGCCTCAGCGGAAACACCGGGGAGCTGTTTTTT. Translated, it gives CASSLSGNTGELFF. Using reference TRBV7-9 and TRBJ2-2 for the parts outside the CDR3, the full variable domain is DTGVSQNPRHKITKRGQNVTFRCDPISEHNRLYWYRQTLGQGPEFLTYFQNEAQLEKSRLLSDRFSAERPKGSFSTLEIQRTEQGDSAMYLCASSLSGNTGELFFGEGSRLTVL.

The rearrangement joins TRBV5-1 to TRBJ1-1; no clear D. With 1 base removed from V and 8 bases from J, the gap between germline ends came to 6 bases. The CDR3 consists of 11 residues. From germline, CDR1 is SGHRS and CDR2 YFSETQ. DNA of the CDR3: TGCGCCAGCAGCTTGAGTGGGGAAGCTTTCTTT. Translation gives CASSLSGEAFF.

J is TRBJ1-1 and V is TRBV10-3, with TRBD1 matching over 7 bases. CDR3 length: 14 amino acids. Per germline, CDR1 ENHRY and CDR2 SYGVKD. With V trimmed by 6 bases and J by 2 bases, 6 bases remained unmatched. CDR3 coding DNA: TGTGCCATCAGCCGGACAGGTTTAAACACTGAAGCTTTCTTT. This codes for CAISRTGLNTEAFF.

The chain has TRBV4-1 and TRBJ1-1; weak D call: TRBD1 (6 bases). Deletions cut 1 base from V and 3 bases from J, with 12 bases between. The CDR3 spans 15 residues. Germline V gene lookup returns CDR1 MGHRA and CDR2 YSYEKL. The CDR3 region has the DNA TGCGCCAGCAGCCAAGTCAGGGGAGGGGACACTGAAGCTTTCTTT. It is translated as CASSQVRGGDTEAFF.

The gene calls are TRBV3-1 (or the pseudogene TRBV3-2) and TRBJ1-1; the D is unclear. Deletions cut 4 bases from V and 3 bases from J, with 15 bases between. There are 15 residues in the CDR3. Germline lookup yields CDR1 LGHDT and CDR2 YNNKEL (reference sequence). The CDR3 spells CASSPFRKGYTEAFF. CDR3 nucleotide sequence: TGTGCCAGCAGCCCCTTCCGAAAAGGCTACACTGAAGCTTTCTTT.

The chain has TRBV27 and TRBJ1-1, with a possible D match to TRBD1 (5 bases). Germline lookup yields CDR1 MNHEY and CDR2 SMNVEV (reference sequence). The CDR3 contains 14 residues. Trimming pared 8 bases from V and 1 base from J, leaving 14 bases between. This CDR3 reads CASVEGPANTEAFF. The CDR3 DNA reads TGTGCCAGCGTTGAGGGACCCGCGAACACTGAAGCTTTCTTT.

The rearrangement joins TRBV28 to TRBJ2-7; D not certain. From germline, CDR1 is MDHEN and CDR2 SYDVKM. The CDR3 runs 13 residues. Trimming left V 8 bases short and J 4 bases short, with 15 bases between. In nucleotides, the CDR3 is TGTGCCAGCTATAGAATGGGTCGTTACGAGCAGTACTTC. The encoded protein is CASYRMGRYEQYF.

The rearrangement links TRBV2 to TRBJ1-2, with D maybe TRBD1 (6 bases). This CDR3 is built from 10 residues. Germline assignment: CDR1 SNHLY and CDR2 FYNNEI. V lost 10 bases and J 8 bases, leaving 11 bases between the germline ends. As DNA, the CDR3 is TGTGCCACTCGGGACAAAGGCTACACCTTC. Protein sequence: CATRDKGYTF.

The genes are TRBV4-1 and TRBJ1-1; 7 positions match TRBD1. CDR1 and CDR2 from the germline V gene are MGHRA and YSYEKL. The CDR3 extends over 15 amino acids. With 5 bases clipped from V and 6 bases from J, the junction kept 12 bases outside the gene matches. The CDR3 loop reads CASSSRGGGGAEAFF. DNA for the CDR3: TGCGCCAGCAGCTCTCGAGGGGGCGGGGGCGCTGAAGCTTTCTTT.

The rearrangement uses TRBV7-9 and TRBJ2-4, with D hard to call. V shed 10 bases and J shed 6 bases, with 10 bases lying between them. CDR3 length: 11 amino acids. CDR1 is SEHNR, CDR2 FQNEAQ, per germline (reference sequence). The CDR3 bases are TGTGCCATCGCGCTCGGAAACATTCAGTACTTC. Protein product: CAIALGNIQYF.

The chain carries TRBV19 and TRBJ2-7; D ambiguous. The CDR3 covers 13 residues. The germline gives CDR1 LNHDA, CDR2 SQIVND (reference sequence). Trimming left V 5 bases short and J 0 bases short, with 8 bases between. CDR3 sequence: CASSLADSYEQYF. CDR3 coding DNA: TGTGCCAGTAGTTTGGCGGACTCCTACGAGCAGTACTTC. Full variable domain (rest looked up from reference TRBV19 and TRBJ2-7): DGGITQSPKYLFRKEGQNVTLSCEQNLNHDAMYWYRQDPGQGLRLIYYSQIVNDFQKGDIAEGYSVSREKKESFPLTVTSAQKNPTAFYLCASSLADSYEQYFGPGTRLTVT.

The gene calls are TRBV7-9 and TRBJ2-1; no definite D call. Trimming removed 3 bases from V and 5 bases from J, with 14 bases in between. Germline V gives CDR1 SEHNR, CDR2 FQNEAQ (reference sequence). The CDR3 length is 15 residues. CDR3 nucleotide sequence: TGTGCCAGCAGCTTGAGTTTCGGACCCAACAATGAGCAGTTCTTC. This sequence encodes CASSLSFGPNNEQFF.

The chain uses TRBV4-1 and TRBJ1-1; possible D gene TRBD1, 5 bases. The ends were cut back, 3 bases at V and 11 bases at J, with 16 bases in the middle. The CDR3 loop spans 13 amino acids. Germline CDR1 and CDR2: MGHRA and YSYEKL. This CDR3 is CASSQTEGFEAFF. The DNA of the CDR3 is TGCGCCAGCAGCCAGACAGAAGGTTTTGAGGCTTTCTTT.

The rearrangement uses TRBV5-4 and TRBJ2-3; 7 bases match TRBD2. V dropped 3 bases and J dropped 3; count of bases not matched to a gene: 7. This CDR3 is built from 15 residues. Germline CDR1 is SGHNT and CDR2 is YYREEE (reference sequence). CDR3 region: CASSSPSGLTDTQYF. The CDR3 DNA reads as TGTGCCAGCAGCTCACCTAGCGGTTTAACAGATACGCAGTATTTT.

The chain uses TRBV13 and TRBJ1-3; 7 bases match TRBD1. V was clipped by 6 bases and J by 7 bases; unmatched bases: 6. Germline CDR1 and CDR2: PRHDT and FYEKMQ (reference sequence). The CDR3 is 13 amino acids. This chain's CDR3 is CASSRTGLNTIYF. CDR3 bases: TGTGCCAGCAGTAGGACAGGCCTTAACACCATATATTTT. Complete variable domain (other parts from reference TRBV13 and TRBJ1-3): AAGVIQSPRHLIKEKRETATLKCYPIPRHDTVYWYQQGPGQDPQFLISFYEKMQSDKGSIPDRFSAQQFSDYHSELNMSSLELGDSALYFCASSRTGLNTIYFGEGSWLTVV.

This clone came up once. V gene TRBV2 combines with J gene TRBJ2-2; D possibly uses TRBD1 or TRBD2 (6 bases each). This CDR3 is built from 16 residues. V was trimmed by 7 bases and J by 5 bases, leaving 20 bases between them. The germline V gene encodes CDR1 SNHLY and CDR2 FYNNEI. The CDR3 DNA reads as TGTGCCAGCACCCTAAGGGGGGAGGAGCCGACCGGGGAGCTGTTTTTT. Protein sequence: CASTLRGEEPTGELFF.

The chain combines TRBV3-1 (or the pseudogene TRBV3-2) with TRBJ1-2; 9 positions match TRBD1. V shed 4 bases and J 6 bases; nucleotides not matched to a gene: 0. Germline CDR1 and CDR2: LGHDT and YNNKEL (reference sequence). This CDR3 has 12 amino acids. This CDR3 is CASSRTGDGYTF. CDR3 nucleotide sequence: TGTGCCAGCAGCCGGACAGGGGATGGCTACACCTTC.

The chain employs TRBV3-1 (or the pseudogene TRBV3-2) and TRBJ1-2, with 7 bases aligning to TRBD1. The CDR3 has 12 amino acids. CDR1 LGHDT and CDR2 YNNKEL come from the germline V gene (reference sequence). Trimming removed 1 base from V and 7 bases from J; junction bases left unmatched: 0. CDR3 in amino acids: CASSQGQGGYTF. The CDR3 nucleotides are TGTGCCAGCAGCCAAGGACAGGGTGGCTACACCTTC.

The chain combines TRBV27 with TRBJ2-3; no firm D call. This CDR3 contains 13 residues. The V and J ends lost 6 bases and 3 bases respectively, with 10 bases between them. The germline V gene has CDR1 MNHEY and CDR2 SMNVEV (reference sequence). CDR3 sequence (DNA): TGTGCCAGCAGGCACGGGCTGACAGATACGCAGTATTTT. Its translation is CASRHGLTDTQYF.